This is a list of T cell receptor beta chains from one sample in a study of blood T cell repertoires in COVID-19. Generated by immunoSEQ multiplex PCR, the TCRdb table keeps only in-frame clones and is missing some. This sample has about 120,000 clones, with 77% found just once. Sequencing was performed on peripheral blood. The receptors originated from a human donor in a cohort sampled during active COVID-19. Both conserved end residues are part of each CDR3. The order of the fields is J gene, D gene, clone size, V gene, CDR3 DNA, CDR3 protein. D genes are given only for firm matches. Some rows have no size entry. The others give once, few or many, or a class for an expanded clone.

j_gene: TRBJ2-7; d_gene: -; abundance: -; v_gene: TRBV27; CDR3nt: TGTGCCAGCAGTGCCTCACAGGGACCCCATTTTGAGCAGTACTTC; CDR3aa: CASSASQGPHFEQYF
j_gene: TRBJ2-7; d_gene: TRBD2; abundance: -; v_gene: TRBV6-5; CDR3nt: TGTGCCAGCAGGAAGCGGGGTCCCTACGAGCAGTACTTC; CDR3aa: CASRKRGPYEQYF
j_gene: TRBJ2-7; d_gene: -; abundance: -; v_gene: TRBV5-8; CDR3nt: TGTGCCAGCAGGGACAGACCCTACGAGCAGTACTTC; CDR3aa: CASRDRPYEQYF
j_gene: TRBJ1-1; d_gene: -; abundance: few; v_gene: TRBV5-1; CDR3nt: TGCGCCAGCAGCTTGGTTACATTGAACACTGAAGCTTTCTTT; CDR3aa: CASSLVTLNTEAFF
j_gene: TRBJ2-7; d_gene: TRBD2; abundance: -; v_gene: TRBV27; CDR3nt: TGTGCCAGCAGTCTCCGGGACTACCGGGGCTACGAGCAGTACTTC; CDR3aa: CASSLRDYRGYEQYF
j_gene: TRBJ2-7; d_gene: TRBD2; abundance: -; v_gene: TRBV7-8; CDR3nt: TGTGCCAGCAGCGCCTGGGGGGGGACTAGCGACGACGAGCAGTACTTC; CDR3aa: CASSAWGGTSDDEQYF
j_gene: TRBJ1-1; d_gene: -; abundance: -; v_gene: TRBV5-1; CDR3nt: TGCGCCAGCAGCTTGGATGGGCTTAGCGGGTCGAACACTGAAGCTTTCTTT; CDR3aa: CASSLDGLSGSNTEAFF
j_gene: TRBJ1-2; d_gene: -; abundance: -; v_gene: TRBV7-6; CDR3nt: TGTGCCAGCAGCTCCCGGGTGGGGCTGATACCCTATGGCTACACCTTC; CDR3aa: CASSSRVGLIPYGYTF
j_gene: TRBJ1-1; d_gene: -; abundance: few; v_gene: TRBV25-1; CDR3nt: TGTGCCAGCAAGACGGGCACTGAAGCTTTCTTT; CDR3aa: CASKTGTEAFF
j_gene: TRBJ1-5; d_gene: -; abundance: -; v_gene: TRBV19; CDR3nt: TGTGCCAGTAGAACAGGGTTAGGTAATCAGCCCCAGCATTTT; CDR3aa: CASRTGLGNQPQHF
j_gene: TRBJ1-4; d_gene: -; abundance: -; v_gene: TRBV7-6; CDR3nt: TGTGCCAGCAGCCTAGGGGTTGAGGCGGAAAAACTGTTTTTT; CDR3aa: CASSLGVEAEKLFF
j_gene: TRBJ2-5; d_gene: TRBD1; abundance: -; v_gene: TRBV11-3; CDR3nt: TGTGCCAGCAGCTTACTCGGGACAGGTCTAATCCGCGAGACCCAGTACTTC; CDR3aa: CASSLLGTGLIRETQYF
j_gene: TRBJ1-5; d_gene: -; abundance: -; v_gene: TRBV2; CDR3nt: TGTGCCAGCAGTGAAAACGCGGGTGACAATCAGCCCCAGCATTTT; CDR3aa: CASSENAGDNQPQHF
j_gene: TRBJ1-5; d_gene: -; abundance: once; v_gene: TRBV19; CDR3nt: TGTGCCAGTAGTGATTATGGGGCGAGCAATCAGCCCCAGCATTTT; CDR3aa: CASSDYGASNQPQHF
j_gene: TRBJ2-5; d_gene: TRBD2; abundance: -; v_gene: TRBV19; CDR3nt: TGTGCCAGTAGTATAGTATCGGGGGGACAAGAGACCCAGTACTTC; CDR3aa: CASSIVSGGQETQYF
j_gene: TRBJ2-7; d_gene: -; abundance: few; v_gene: TRBV6-5; CDR3nt: TGTGCCAGCAGTAGGACAGACTCCTACGAGCAGTACTTC; CDR3aa: CASSRTDSYEQYF
j_gene: TRBJ1-3; d_gene: TRBD1; abundance: -; v_gene: TRBV3-1/TRBV3-2; CDR3nt: TGTGCCAGCAGCTTTTCGACAGGGTCCGCTGGAAACACCATATATTTT; CDR3aa: CASSFSTGSAGNTIYF
j_gene: TRBJ2-7; d_gene: TRBD2; abundance: once; v_gene: TRBV28; CDR3nt: TGTGCCAGCAGTCTCCGACTAGCGGGAGTCCACGAGCAGTACTTC; CDR3aa: CASSLRLAGVHEQYF
j_gene: TRBJ1-2; d_gene: TRBD1; abundance: -; v_gene: TRBV2; CDR3nt: TGTGCCACCGCGACAGGGTTGGACTATGGCTACACCTTC; CDR3aa: CATATGLDYGYTF
j_gene: TRBJ1-1; d_gene: TRBD1; abundance: -; v_gene: TRBV5-8; CDR3nt: TGTGCCAGCGACAGGGCCCGGAACACTGAAGCTTTCTTT; CDR3aa: CASDRARNTEAFF
j_gene: TRBJ1-1; d_gene: -; abundance: -; v_gene: TRBV7-9; CDR3nt: TGTGCCACTGCTAGGCAGCTTTTAAACACTGAAGCTTTCTTT; CDR3aa: CATARQLLNTEAFF
j_gene: TRBJ2-2; d_gene: TRBD1; abundance: -; v_gene: TRBV24-1; CDR3nt: TGTGCCACCAGTGACCCCGGACAGGACACCGGGGAGCTGTTTTTT; CDR3aa: CATSDPGQDTGELFF
j_gene: TRBJ2-5; d_gene: TRBD2; abundance: -; v_gene: TRBV6-6; CDR3nt: TGTGCCAGCTCCCCGAGGGGACTAGCGGGAGAAGAGACCCAGTACTTC; CDR3aa: CASSPRGLAGEETQYF